This paragraph reports one T cell receptor beta chain. The assay was immunoSEQ multiplex PCR, and TCRdb's table has in-frame clones only and misses some. The sample gives over 100,000 clones, 84% of which show up once; less than 8% is in the top ten. This specimen belongs to a study of blood T cell repertoires in COVID-19. The V end lost 0 bases, the J end lost 6 bases, and 12 bases lay between the germline ends. The CDR3 is made up of 14 amino acids. The V gene's germline CDR1 is SGHRS and CDR2 YFSETQ. The sequenced sample was peripheral blood. This TCR derives from a woman aged 45-60 years with acute or convalescent COVID-19. The rearrangement uses TRBV5-1 and TRBJ1-2, with D perhaps TRBD1 (6 bases). The CDR3 loop is CASSLGGHGDGYTF. As DNA, the CDR3 is TGCGCCAGCAGCTTGGGGGGACATGGCGATGGCTACACCTTC.